The 18 T cell receptor beta chains below all came from one sample that was sequenced in a study of shared T cell receptors in the human thymus. The protocol was immunoSEQ multiplex PCR, while the TCRdb copy is restricted to in-frame clones and leaves out a portion. Of hundreds of thousands of clones in the sample, about 90% are singletons; the top ten hold about 0.0094%. These records were also assigned to another study, of human thymus T cells.

The sample taken for sequencing was thymocytes. These receptor sequences come from a boy in the first two years of life with a congenital heart defect.

Written as DNA, the CDR3 is TGCAGCGTTGAGGAAGGGGACTACACCTTC. Its protein product is CSVEEGDYTF. J is TRBJ1-2 and V is TRBV29-1; the D gene is possibly TRBD1 (5 bases). This CDR3 has 10 residues. Trimming took off 3 bases at V and 10 bases at J, with 9 bases between the two ends. Germline CDR1 reads SQVTM; CDR2 reads ANQGSEA. Based on the CDR3 plus reference TRBV29-1 and TRBJ1-2, the full variable domain is SAVISQKPSRDICQRGTSLTIQCQVDSQVTMMFWYRQQPGQSLTLIATANQGSEATYESGFVIDKFPISRPNLTFSTLTVSNMSPEDSSIYLCSVEEGDYTFGSGTRLTVV.

The chain carries TRBV6-5 and TRBJ1-1; D is ambiguous. The CDR3 contains 15 residues. V lost 0 bases and J lost 7, with 15 bases in between. Per the germline V gene, CDR1 is MNHEY and CDR2 is SVGAGI. CDR3 nucleotides: TGTGCCAGCAGTTACTCTCGGTCCGACACGGATGAAGCTTTCTTT. Its protein is CASSYSRSDTDEAFF.

The V and J genes are TRBV5-1 and TRBJ2-7; 8 positions match TRBD1. This CDR3 spans 17 amino acids. Germline V gene sequence: CDR1 SGHRS, CDR2 YFSETQ. Trimming at V came to 0 bases and at J to 3 bases, leaving 11 bases not matched to a gene. DNA for the CDR3: TGCGCCAGCAGCTTGGTAATCGGGTGGGACAGGTTCTACGAGCAGTACTTC. Translation gives CASSLVIGWDRFYEQYF.

Comments on this clone: One end of the junction does not line up with germline, which may come from a read error. The same CDR3 can be traced to other DNA sequences in this sample. The chain employs TRBV2 and TRBJ1-6; D unresolved. CDR3 length: 16 residues. The germline gives CDR1 SNHLY, CDR2 FYNNEI. CDR3: CASSERGSSYNSPLHF. DNA for the CDR3: TGTGCCAGCAGTGAACGAGGGAGCTCCTATAATTCGCCCCTCCACTTT.

The chain combines TRBV2 with TRBJ2-5; D unclear. The ends were cut back, 5 bases at V and 2 bases at J, with 9 bases in the middle. Germline V gene data show CDR1 as SNHLY and CDR2 as FYNNEI. The CDR3 is 13 residues long. The CDR3 region is CASSFSPQETQYF. CDR3 DNA sequence: TGTGCCAGCAGTTTTAGCCCTCAAGAGACCCAGTACTTC.

Here the CDR3 DNA reads TGTGCCAGCAGGCCTGCGCACGCCGTTGGCAATGAGCAGTTCTTC. This translates into CASRPAHAVGNEQFF. The chain links TRBV6-6 to TRBJ2-1; the D is unclear. Trimming cost V 6 bases and J 6 bases, with 18 bases left between them. Germline V gene data show CDR1 as MNHNY and CDR2 as SVGAGI (reference sequence). The length of the CDR3 is 15 residues.

The V call is TRBV9, the J call TRBJ1-2; 7 bases fit TRBD1. The V and J ends lost 3 bases and 4 bases, in that order; junction bases with no gene match: 9. In germline, CDR1 is SGDLS, CDR2 YYNGEE. This CDR3 comprises 15 residues. The DNA for the CDR3 is TGTGCCAGCAGCGCCCCGGGACAGAGACTCTATGGCTACACCTTC. Translating gives CASSAPGQRLYGYTF. The whole variable domain, remainder taken from reference TRBV9 and TRBJ1-2, is DSGVTQTPKHLITATGQRVTLRCSPRSGDLSVYWYQQSLDQGLQFLIQYYNGEERAKGNILERFSAQQFPDLHSELNLSSLELGDSALYFCASSAPGQRLYGYTFGSGTRLTVV.

This chain connects TRBV28 to TRBJ1-5, with no clear D. CDR1 is MDHEN, CDR2 SYDVKM, per germline. The V end was cut by 7 bases, the J end by 0 bases, with 4 bases between. The CDR3 sequence is 12 residues long. This CDR3 is CASKSSNQPQHF. The CDR3 nucleotides are TGTGCCAGCAAGAGTAGCAATCAGCCCCAGCATTTT.

The chain is built from TRBV18 and TRBJ2-1; weak D call: TRBD2 (6 bases). CDR1 is KGHSH, CDR2 LQKENI, per germline. V was cut by 0 bases and J by 1 base, with 16 bases left in between. This CDR3 has 18 residues. The CDR3 bases are TGTGCCAGCTCACCACCGAAGCTAAGCGGGCCTTCCTACAATGAGCAGTTCTTC. Translation gives CASSPPKLSGPSYNEQFF.

This clone appeared a few times. The genes are TRBV30 and TRBJ1-4; TRBD1 agrees at 9 bases. With V trimmed by 2 bases and J by 13 bases, 14 bases remained unmatched. Germline V gives CDR1 GTSNPN, CDR2 SVGIG (reference sequence). The CDR3 extends over 15 amino acids. DNA for the CDR3: TGTGCCTGGAGTCCCGGAGACAGGGGGGAATATCTACTGTTTTTT. Translating gives CAWSPGDRGEYLLFF.

The V call is TRBV6-1, the J call TRBJ2-7; TRBD2 might be the D (6 bases). Trimming shortened V by 6 bases and J by 6 bases, and 18 bases separated the two germline ends. CDR3 length equals 14 residues. Per germline, CDR1 MNHNS and CDR2 SASEGT. The DNA for the CDR3 is TGTGCCAGCAGCGGTCGCGCGGGGCCCTCCGAGCAGTACTTC. Its translation is CASSGRAGPSEQYF.

V is TRBV14 and J is TRBJ2-7, with TRBD1 matching 7 bases. Per the germline V gene, CDR1 is SGHDN and CDR2 is FVKESK. The CDR3 extends over 15 amino acids. The J segment lost 2 bases and the V segment lost 4 bases, leaving 8 bases of the junction unmatched. The CDR3 region has the DNA TGTGCCAGCAGCCCAAGACAGGGACGAACCTACGAGCAGTACTTC. Its protein product is CASSPRQGRTYEQYF.

The rearrangement links TRBV25-1 to TRBJ1-2, with TRBD1 matching 8 bases. CDR3 length equals 14 residues. Germline V gene lookup returns CDR1 MGHDK and CDR2 SYGVNS. V lost 6 bases and J lost 8; bases outside the gene matches: 11. The CDR3 here is CASRSRMTGDGYTF. In DNA, the CDR3 is TGTGCCAGCAGGTCCCGCATGACAGGGGACGGCTACACCTTC.

The CDR3 spells CASSFAGGSSYEQYF. For the CDR3, the DNA is TGTGCCAGCAGCTTCGCAGGGGGGAGCTCCTACGAGCAGTACTTC. The chain recombines TRBV7-2 with TRBJ2-7, with a weak D call TRBD1 (7 bases). The CDR3 length is 15 residues. V was trimmed by 3 bases and J by 0 bases, leaving 12 bases between them. The germline CDR1 and CDR2 sequences are SGHTA and FQGNSA.

To note about this clone: This sample also contains other DNA sequences that code for the same CDR3. The chain couples TRBV20-1 to TRBJ1-1, with D perhaps TRBD1 (6 bases). Germline CDR1 DFQATT, CDR2 SNEGSKA (reference sequence). This CDR3 has 10 residues. Deletions cut 3 bases from V and 9 bases from J, with 8 bases between. The CDR3 bases are TGCAGTGCTAGGGGGGCAAAAGCTTTCTTT. Its translation: CSARGAKAFF.

CDR3 nucleotide sequence: TGTGCCAGCTCACCACCGGAGGGGTCTGTGTATGGCTACACCTTC. This encodes CASSPPEGSVYGYTF. V gene TRBV18 combines with J gene TRBJ1-2; the D gene is possibly TRBD1 (5 bases). V lost 0 bases, J lost 5 bases, and 13 bases lay in between. The CDR3 is made up of 15 amino acids. Germline CDR1 reads KGHSH; CDR2 reads LQKENI.

DNA of the CDR3: TGTGCCAGCTCACCAAGCCGGGACAGGGGACGCACAGATACGCAGTATTTT. Translating gives CASSPSRDRGRTDTQYF. This rearrangement joins TRBV18 to TRBJ2-3, with 10 nucleotides matching TRBD1. The CDR3 runs to 17 residues. The V and J ends lost 2 bases and 1 base, in that order; junction bases with no gene match: 6. The germline V gene encodes CDR1 KGHSH and CDR2 LQKENI. The full variable domain, completed using reference TRBV18 and TRBJ2-3, is NAGVMQNPRHLVRRRGQEARLRCSPMKGHSHVYWYRQLPEEGLKFMVYLQKENIIDESGMPKERFSAEFPKEGPSILRIQQVVRGDSAAYFCASSPSRDRGRTDTQYFGPGTRLTVL.

The CDR3 coding sequence is TGTGCCAGTATCCTCTCTCCGGGCGGGGAGCTGTTTTTT. Translating gives CASILSPGGELFF. The chain joins TRBV19 to TRBJ2-2, with D hard to call. The germline V and J ends were trimmed by 7 bases and 7 bases, with 13 bases remaining between them. This CDR3 spans 13 amino acids. The germline CDR1 and CDR2 sequences are LNHDA and SQIVND (reference sequence).